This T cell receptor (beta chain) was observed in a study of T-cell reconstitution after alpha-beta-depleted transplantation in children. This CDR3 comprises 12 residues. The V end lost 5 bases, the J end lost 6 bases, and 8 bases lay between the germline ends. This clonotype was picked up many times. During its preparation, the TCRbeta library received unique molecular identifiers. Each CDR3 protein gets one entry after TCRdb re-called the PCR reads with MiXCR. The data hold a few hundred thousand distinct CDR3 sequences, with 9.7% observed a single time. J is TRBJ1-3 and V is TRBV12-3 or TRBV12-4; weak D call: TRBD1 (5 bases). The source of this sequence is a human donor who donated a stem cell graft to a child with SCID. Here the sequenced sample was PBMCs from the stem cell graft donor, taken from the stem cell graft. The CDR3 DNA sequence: TGTGCCAGCAGTGTGGGGGAAAACACCATATATTTT. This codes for CASSVGENTIYF.